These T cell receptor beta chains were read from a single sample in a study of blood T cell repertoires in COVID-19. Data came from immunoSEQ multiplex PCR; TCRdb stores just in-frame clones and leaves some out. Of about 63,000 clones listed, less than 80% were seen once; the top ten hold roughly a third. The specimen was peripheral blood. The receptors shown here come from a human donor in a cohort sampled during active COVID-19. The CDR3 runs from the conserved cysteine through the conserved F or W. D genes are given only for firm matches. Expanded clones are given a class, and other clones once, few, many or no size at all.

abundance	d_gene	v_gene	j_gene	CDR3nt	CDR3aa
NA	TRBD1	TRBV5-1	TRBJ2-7	TGCGCCAGCAGCCCAGTGGACAGGGGGAACTACGAGCAGTACTTC	CASSPVDRGNYEQYF
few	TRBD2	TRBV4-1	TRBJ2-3	TGCGCCAGCAGCCAAGTGGGAAGACTAGCGGGGACAGATACGCAGTATTTT	CASSQVGRLAGTDTQYF
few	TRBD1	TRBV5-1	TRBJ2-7	TGCGCCAGCAGCATTTCAGGACAGGGGGCGTCCGAGCAGTACTTC	CASSISGQGASEQYF
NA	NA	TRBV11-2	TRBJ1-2	TGTGCCAGCAGCTTAGGCCGGAGTGCTAACTATGGCTACACCTTC	CASSLGRSANYGYTF
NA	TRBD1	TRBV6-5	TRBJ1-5	TGTGCCAGCAGACAGGGGATCTCTCAGCCCCAGCATTTT	CASRQGISQPQHF
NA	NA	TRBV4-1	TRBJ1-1	TGCGCCAGCAGCCAAACCCTACGGGACACTGAAGCTTTCTTT	CASSQTLRDTEAFF
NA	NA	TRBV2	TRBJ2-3	TGTGCCAGCAGAACTAGTGGGGGGACAGATACGCAGTATTTT	CASRTSGGTDTQYF
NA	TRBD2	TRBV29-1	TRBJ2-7	TGCAGCGTCTGGGCTAGCGGGATTGGAGAGCAGTACTTC	CSVWASGIGEQYF
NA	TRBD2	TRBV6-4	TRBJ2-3	TGTGCCAGCAGTGACTCCCCCCCGGGGGGGTCACAGATTACGCAGTATTTT	CASSDSPPGGSQITQYF
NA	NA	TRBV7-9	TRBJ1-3	TGTGCCAGCTCCAGGGACGAGGGAGGGCGGGACACCATATATTTT	CASSRDEGGRDTIYF
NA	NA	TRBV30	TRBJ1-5	TGTGCCTGGAGTAGTGGACTTAATCAGCCCCAGCATTTT	CAWSSGLNQPQHF
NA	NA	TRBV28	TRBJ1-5	TGTGCCAGCAGGGCCTTCAATCAGCCCCAGCATTTT	CASRAFNQPQHF
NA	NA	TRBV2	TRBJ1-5	TGTGCCAGCAGCAGGGACACTAATCAGCCCCAGCATTTT	CASSRDTNQPQHF
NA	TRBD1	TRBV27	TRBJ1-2	TGTGCCAGCAGTGGAAATACAGGGGTTGGAGGCTACACCTTC	CASSGNTGVGGYTF
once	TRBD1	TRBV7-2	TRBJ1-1	TGTGCCAGCAGCTTAGGAAGGACAGGCTTCACTGAAGCTTTCTTT	CASSLGRTGFTEAFF
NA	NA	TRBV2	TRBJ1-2	TGTGCCAGCAGTGGTTACAGCTATGGCTACACCTTC	CASSGYSYGYTF
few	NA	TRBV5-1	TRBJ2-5	TGCGCCAGCAGCTTGATGGGTAGCGGCGAGACCCAGTACTTC	CASSLMGSGETQYF
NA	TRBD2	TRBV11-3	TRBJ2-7	TGTGCCAGCAGCAGCGGGACTAGCGGGGGAGCGGGCGAGCAGTACTTC	CASSSGTSGGAGEQYF
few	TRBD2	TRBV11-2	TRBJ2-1	TGTGCCAGCAGCTCGACGGGGGGCAATGAGCAGTTCTTC	CASSSTGGNEQFF
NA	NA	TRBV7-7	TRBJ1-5	NA	CASSFGSGNSNQPQHF
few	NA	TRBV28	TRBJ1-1	TGTGCCAGCAGCCGGAACACTGAAGCTTTCTTT	CASSRNTEAFF
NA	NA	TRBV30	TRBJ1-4	TGTGCATCAGAGGGGGCAACTAATGAAAAACTGTTTTTT	CASEGATNEKLFF
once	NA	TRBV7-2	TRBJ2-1	TGTGCCAGCAGCCCCCAGGATGAGCAGTTCTTC	CASSPQDEQFF
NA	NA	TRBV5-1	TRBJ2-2	TGCGCCAGCAGCTTGGTTAAAGAGGCCGGGGAGCTGTTTTTT	CASSLVKEAGELFF
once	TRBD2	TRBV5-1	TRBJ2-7	TGCGCCAGCAGCTCTGGGACTAGCGGTGTAGTCTCCTACGAGCAGTACTTC	CASSSGTSGVVSYEQYF
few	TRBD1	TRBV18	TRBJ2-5	TGTGCCAGCTCCAAGGGACAGCGCCAAGAGACCCAGTACTTC	CASSKGQRQETQYF
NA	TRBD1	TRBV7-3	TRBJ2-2	TGTGCCAGCAGCTTCCAGCCGGGACAGGGGAACACCGGGGAGCTGTTTTTT	CASSFQPGQGNTGELFF
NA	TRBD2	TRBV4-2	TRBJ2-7	TGTGCCAGCAGCCCCCGGACTAGCGGGTACGAGCAGTACTTC	CASSPRTSGYEQYF
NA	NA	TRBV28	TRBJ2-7	TGTGCCAGCAGTTGGGCCTCCTACGAGCAGTACTTC	CASSWASYEQYF
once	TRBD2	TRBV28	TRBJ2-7	TGTGCCAGCAGTTTAATTGGGACTACCTCCCACGAGCAGTACTTC	CASSLIGTTSHEQYF
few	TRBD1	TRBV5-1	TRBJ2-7	TGCGCCAGCAGCTTTGGGGGACAGGGGACGAACGAGCAGTACTTC	CASSFGGQGTNEQYF
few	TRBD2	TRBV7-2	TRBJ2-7	TGTGCCAGCAGCTTAGGGAAGACTAGCGGGAGATACGAGCAGTACTTC	CASSLGKTSGRYEQYF
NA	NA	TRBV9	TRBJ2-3	TGTGCCCTTTGCCAGGGCCCCCGGAGAGGAGATACGCAGTATTTT	CALCQGPRRGDTQYF
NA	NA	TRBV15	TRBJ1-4	TGTGCCACCAGCAGACCCGGAGACGGTGAAAAACTGTTTTTT	CATSRPGDGEKLFF
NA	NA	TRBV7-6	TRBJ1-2	TGTGCCAGCAGCTCCCCAGGCAACCATGATCGTGGGTCGTATGGCTACACCTTC	CASSSPGNHDRGSYGYTF
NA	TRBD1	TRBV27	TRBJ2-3	TGTGCCAGCACCTGGGGACAGGCTCGCGAAGATACGCAGTATTTT	CASTWGQAREDTQYF
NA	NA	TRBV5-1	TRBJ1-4	TGCGCCAGCAGCTTGGATGGGTCGCCGGGGTGGGGTAATGAAAAACTGTTTTTT	CASSLDGSPGWGNEKLFF
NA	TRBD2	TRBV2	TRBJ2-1	TGTGCCACCAAGGTCAGACTAGCGATAGGGAATGAGCAGTTCTTC	CATKVRLAIGNEQFF
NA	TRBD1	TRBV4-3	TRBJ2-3	TGCGCCAGCAGCCGCGGACAGGGGTGGGAAGATACGCAGTATTTT	CASSRGQGWEDTQYF
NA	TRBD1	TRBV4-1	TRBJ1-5	TGCGCCAGCAGCCTCGGGACAGTTGATCAGCCCCAGCATTTT	CASSLGTVDQPQHF
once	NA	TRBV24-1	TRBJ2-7	TGTGCCACCAGTACAGGTTATGGCGAGCAGTACTTC	CATSTGYGEQYF
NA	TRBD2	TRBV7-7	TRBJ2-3	TGTGCTAGCAGCCAGCTAGCGGGAGAGGATACGCAGTATTTT	CASSQLAGEDTQYF
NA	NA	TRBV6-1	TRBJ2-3	TGTGCCAGCAGTGATGGGCTAGCCACAGATACGCAGTATTTT	CASSDGLATDTQYF
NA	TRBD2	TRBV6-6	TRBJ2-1	TGTGCCAGCAGATTTAGCGGGAGTGGGGATGAGCAGTTCTTC	CASRFSGSGDEQFF
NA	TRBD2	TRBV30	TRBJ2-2	TGTGCCTGGGGGGAGGGCGCGAACACCGGGGAGCTGTTTTTT	CAWGEGANTGELFF
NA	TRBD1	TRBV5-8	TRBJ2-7	TGTGCCAGCAGTCCCGGACAGGGGGCCTTTAGCTCCTACGAGCAGTACTTC	CASSPGQGAFSSYEQYF
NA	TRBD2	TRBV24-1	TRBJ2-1	TGTGCCACTGGCGGGAGCGGGGTCTACAATGAGCAGTTCTTC	CATGGSGVYNEQFF
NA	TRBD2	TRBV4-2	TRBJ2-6	TGTGCCAGCAGCCCCTTACGGGGGGCTGGGGCCAACGTCCTGACTTTC	CASSPLRGAGANVLTF
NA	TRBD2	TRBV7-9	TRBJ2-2	TGTGCCAGCACCCTTAGCGGGCTGGGTGACGGGGAGCTGTTTTTT	CASTLSGLGDGELFF
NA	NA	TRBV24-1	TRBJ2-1	TGTGCCACCAGTGATCGCCCGGAGGGGAATGAGCAGTTCTTC	CATSDRPEGNEQFF
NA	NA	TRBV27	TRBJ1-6	TGTGCCAGCAGGCTTCAGGGTAACTCACCCCTCCACTTT	CASRLQGNSPLHF
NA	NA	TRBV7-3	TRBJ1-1	TGTGCCAGCAGCTCTACAGGTAGTTACACTGAAGCTTTCTTT	CASSSTGSYTEAFF
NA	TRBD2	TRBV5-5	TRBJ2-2	TGTGCCAGCAGCTTGGGGGAGGGAGCCACCGGGGAGCTGTTTTTT	CASSLGEGATGELFF
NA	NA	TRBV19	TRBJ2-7	TGTGCCAGTATTGGACAGACCTACGAGCAGTACTTC	CASIGQTYEQYF
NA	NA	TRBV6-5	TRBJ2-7	TGTGCCAGCAGCCAGGGGGGCTCCTCCTACGAGCAGTACTTC	CASSQGGSSYEQYF